These 18 T cell receptor beta chains originate from one sample sequenced in a study of control samples from healthy donors and cancer patients. Some clones are missing from TCRdb's copy, which holds only in-frame ones; the method was immunoSEQ multiplex PCR. The data show about 140,000 clones, roughly nine tenths seen once. The sequenced material came from blood. These receptors were obtained from a man between 18 and 35 years old in good health.

V usage is TRBV23-1 and J usage is TRBJ2-1; D gene uncertain. TRBV23-1 is classed as an ORF, of uncertain function. V dropped 3 bases and J dropped 6 bases, with 9 bases sitting between them. This CDR3 spans 13 amino acids. CDR3 residues: CASSQHKSNEQFF. The CDR3 DNA reads TGCGCCAGCAGTCAGCATAAGAGCAATGAGCAGTTCTTC.

The V gene is TRBV4-1, the J gene TRBJ2-7; no clear D. Germline loops: CDR1 MGHRA, CDR2 YSYEKL. The CDR3 spans 15 residues. The V end was cut by 1 base, the J end by 0 bases, with 10 bases between. The CDR3 reads CASSQGFTSSYEQYF. Here the CDR3 DNA reads TGCGCCAGCAGCCAAGGCTTTACGAGCTCCTACGAGCAGTACTTC.

The V gene is TRBV29-1, the J gene TRBJ2-2, with D possibly being TRBD2 (6 bases). CDR3 size: 14 residues. Between the trimmed V and J ends, which lost 4 bases and 0 bases, there was a span of 9 bases. The germline V gene has CDR1 SQVTM and CDR2 ANQGSEA. CDR3: CSVGGLANTGELFF. The CDR3 DNA is TGCAGCGTTGGGGGACTGGCGAACACCGGGGAGCTGTTTTTT.

This clone was recorded only once. The V call is TRBV20-1, the J call TRBJ2-3, with D possibly TRBD1 on 6 matching bases. CDR3 length equals 15 residues. V lost 3 bases and J lost 5, with 18 bases in between. The germline gives CDR1 DFQATT, CDR2 SNEGSKA (reference sequence). The CDR3 coding sequence is TGCAGTGCTAGTGATTGGGACAAAAGCTTAGATACGCAGTATTTT. Translated, it gives CSASDWDKSLDTQYF.

The V and J genes are TRBV9 and TRBJ2-7; tentatively, D is TRBD1 (6 bases). V was clipped by 3 bases and J by 1 base, with 14 bases between them. This CDR3 spans 15 amino acids. Germline V gene sequence: CDR1 SGDLS, CDR2 YYNGEE. CDR3 DNA sequence: TGTGCCAGCAGCGCCGAGACAGGTGGGTCCTACGAGCAGTACTTC. Protein sequence: CASSAETGGSYEQYF.

V and J are TRBV19 and TRBJ2-1, with TRBD2 matching over 13 bases. This CDR3 is built from 15 residues. Germline V gives CDR1 LNHDA, CDR2 SQIVND (reference sequence). Trimming at V came to 6 bases and at J to 4 bases, leaving 3 bases not matched to a gene. The CDR3 DNA reads TGTGCCAGTAGAGGACTAGCGGGGGTGTACAATGAGCAGTTCTTC. This encodes CASRGLAGVYNEQFF.

The rearrangement uses TRBV28 and TRBJ1-4; TRBD1 might be the D (6 bases). The CDR3 covers 20 residues. Germline values: CDR1 MDHEN, CDR2 SYDVKM. Trimming removed 7 bases from V and 8 bases from J, with 35 bases in between. DNA of the CDR3: TGTGCCAGCACCGAAGCCGGGGTAAGGGCAGGGGTTTCCCCAGAAGAAAAACTGTTTTTT. Translated: CASTEAGVRAGVSPEEKLFF.

V is TRBV10-3 and J is TRBJ2-1, with a tentative D call TRBD2 (6 bases). Trimming cost V 3 bases and J 2 bases, with 11 bases left between them. The CDR3 totals 15 residues. Germline V CDR1 and CDR2: ENHRY, SYGVKD. CDR3 DNA: TGTGCCATCAGTGATTTAGCGGTGACCTACAATGAGCAGTTCTTC. Residues: CAISDLAVTYNEQFF.

This rearrangement joins TRBV6-5 to TRBJ2-2; no definite D call. The V gene's germline CDR1 is MNHEY and CDR2 SVGAGI. Trimming cost V 5 bases and J 2 bases, with 3 bases left between them. The CDR3 loop spans 12 amino acids. The DNA for the CDR3 is TGTGCCAGCAGTACCAACACCGGGGAGCTGTTTTTT. This encodes CASSTNTGELFF.

The chain is built from TRBV2 and TRBJ1-4, with D unclear. The V end lost 7 bases, the J end lost 10 bases, and 10 bases lay between the germline ends. The CDR3 consists of 11 residues. From germline, CDR1 is SNHLY and CDR2 FYNNEI. CDR3 in amino acids: CASMGKPKLFF. The CDR3 DNA is TGTGCCAGCATGGGGAAGCCAAAACTGTTTTTT.

The V gene is TRBV28, the J gene TRBJ2-7; D gene uncertain. With 6 bases removed from V and 9 bases from J, the gap between germline ends came to 15 bases. This CDR3 is built from 12 residues. Germline CDR1 MDHEN, CDR2 SYDVKM. The CDR3 DNA is TGTGCCAGCAGCCGCCCGGCAGGATGGCAGTACTTC. Translated: CASSRPAGWQYF. Using reference TRBV28 and TRBJ2-7 for the parts outside the CDR3, the full variable domain is DVKVTQSSRYLVKRTGEKVFLECVQDMDHENMFWYRQDPGLGLRLIYFSYDVKMKEKGDIPEGYSVSREKKERFSLILESASTNQTSMYLCASSRPAGWQYFGPGTRLTVT.

The chain has TRBV10-3 and TRBJ1-1; D is ambiguous. This CDR3 has 14 amino acids. The V end lost 4 bases, the J end lost 0 bases, and 9 bases lay between the germline ends. Germline V gene lookup returns CDR1 ENHRY and CDR2 SYGVKD. This CDR3 is CAISGGRLNTEAFF. CDR3 bases: TGTGCCATCAGTGGTGGCAGACTGAACACTGAAGCTTTCTTT.

This chain links TRBV4-1 with TRBJ2-1; 8 nucleotides align to TRBD1. Germline CDR1 and CDR2: MGHRA and YSYEKL. The CDR3 has 19 residues. Unmatched junction bases numbered 12, after V lost 1 base and J lost 1 base. CDR3 amino acids: CASSQGVPGQADSYNEQFF. CDR3 in DNA: TGCGCCAGCAGCCAAGGGGTCCCGGGACAGGCAGATTCCTACAATGAGCAGTTCTTC.

The chain is built from TRBV18 and TRBJ1-1; weak D call: TRBD1 (5 bases). Trimming pared 8 bases from V and 0 bases from J, leaving 19 bases between. Germline V gives CDR1 KGHSH, CDR2 LQKENI. CDR3 length equals 16 residues. The DNA for the CDR3 is TGTGCCAGCGAACCGGGGGTACCAAAAATGAACACTGAAGCTTTCTTT. Protein sequence: CASEPGVPKMNTEAFF.

This clone came up once. V is TRBV5-6 and J is TRBJ1-1; D ambiguous. Trimming pared 2 bases from V and 2 bases from J, leaving 10 bases between. There are 14 residues in the CDR3. Germline values: CDR1 SGHDT, CDR2 YYEEEE. The CDR3 nucleotides read TGTGCCAGCAGCTTCACCAGGCTTAACACTGAAGCTTTCTTT. Its translation is CASSFTRLNTEAFF.

The chain uses TRBV11-2 and TRBJ1-2; D unclear. The CDR3 covers 13 residues. Trimming removed 1 base from V and 3 bases from J, with 6 bases in between. Germline V gene sequence: CDR1 SGHAT, CDR2 FQNNGV. The CDR3 bases are TGTGCCAGCAGCTTAGGGGCCGACTATGGCTACACCTTC. Translating gives CASSLGADYGYTF.

The rearrangement links TRBV2 to TRBJ1-2; tentatively, D is TRBD1 (6 bases). Germline V CDR1 and CDR2: SNHLY, FYNNEI. Trimming took 6 bases from V and 8 from J, leaving 16 bases between them. The CDR3 is 13 amino acids. CDR3: CASRGGRGGGYTF. Written as DNA, the CDR3 is TGTGCCAGCAGGGGGGGCAGGGGTGGAGGCTACACCTTC.

V gene TRBV7-9 combines with J gene TRBJ1-2; tentatively, D is TRBD1 (5 bases). The germline gives CDR1 SEHNR, CDR2 FQNEAQ (reference sequence). CDR3 length: 13 amino acids. V was clipped by 2 bases and J by 5 bases, with 9 bases between them. The CDR3 sequence: CASSLPQGYGYTF. The DNA of the CDR3 is TGTGCCAGCAGCTTACCGCAGGGATATGGCTACACCTTC.